This TCR beta chain was sequenced during a study of blood T cells in healthy people across ages. At the level of the study: Roughly one uniquely barcoded beta molecule per two T cells was captured. General study results and limits: There was a strong correlation between TCR beta diversity and naive T cell percentage.

Together with a sample-barcoded 5' primer, a J-beta primer mix was included in a second PCR lasting about 7 to 11 cycles. Each CDR3 protein is one row after TCRdb ran MiXCR on the 5' RACE reads. The table lists approximately 810,000 distinct CDR3 sequences, 36% of them singletons. This clonotype was counted many times. Antigen unknown. At least 6 million PBMCs were isolated per sample. This CDR3 has 14 residues. V trimming: 5 bases; J trimming: 4 bases; junction bases outside the gene matches: 4. CDR1 is SGHTA and CDR2 is FQGNSA in the germline V gene. The clonotype originates from a young man in good health. Sequencing was done on a sample of blood. V gene TRBV7-2 combines with J gene TRBJ1-4; 7 positions match TRBD1. The DNA of the CDR3 is TGTGCCAGCAGCCCCAGGGGGGGTAATGAAAAACTGTTTTTT. This sequence encodes CASSPRGGNEKLFF.